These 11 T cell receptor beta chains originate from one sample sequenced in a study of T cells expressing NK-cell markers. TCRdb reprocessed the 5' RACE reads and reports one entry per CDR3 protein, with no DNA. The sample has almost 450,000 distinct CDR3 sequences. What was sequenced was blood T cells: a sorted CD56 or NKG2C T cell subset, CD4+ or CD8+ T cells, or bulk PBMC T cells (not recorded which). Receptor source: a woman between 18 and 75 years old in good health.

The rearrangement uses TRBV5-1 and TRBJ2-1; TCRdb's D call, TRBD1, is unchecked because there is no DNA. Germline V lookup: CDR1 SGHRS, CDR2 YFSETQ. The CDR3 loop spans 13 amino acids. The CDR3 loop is CASSWGDPTEQFF.

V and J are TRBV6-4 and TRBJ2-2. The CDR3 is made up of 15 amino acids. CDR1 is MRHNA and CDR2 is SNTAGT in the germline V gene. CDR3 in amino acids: CASSDSTANTGELFF.

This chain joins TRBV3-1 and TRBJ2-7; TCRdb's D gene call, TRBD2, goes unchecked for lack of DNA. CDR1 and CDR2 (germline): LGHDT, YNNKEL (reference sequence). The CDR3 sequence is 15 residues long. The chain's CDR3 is CASSQTLAGGPSQYF.

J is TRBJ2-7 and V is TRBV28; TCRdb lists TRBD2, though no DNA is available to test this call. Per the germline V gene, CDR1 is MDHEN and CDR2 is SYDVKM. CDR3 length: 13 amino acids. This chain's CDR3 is CASSLTERRGQYF.

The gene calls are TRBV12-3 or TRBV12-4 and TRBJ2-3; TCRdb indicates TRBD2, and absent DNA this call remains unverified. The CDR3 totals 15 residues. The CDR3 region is CASTSGGASADTQYF.

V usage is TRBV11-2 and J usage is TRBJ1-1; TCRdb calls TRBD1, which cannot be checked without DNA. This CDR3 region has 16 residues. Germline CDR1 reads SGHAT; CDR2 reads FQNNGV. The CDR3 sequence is CASSSDSSNMNTEAFF.

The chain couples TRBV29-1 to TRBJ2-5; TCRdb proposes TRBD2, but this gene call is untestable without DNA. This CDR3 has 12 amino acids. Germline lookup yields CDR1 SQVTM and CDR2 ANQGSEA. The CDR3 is CSVEMGEETQYF. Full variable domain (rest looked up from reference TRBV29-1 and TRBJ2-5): SAVISQKPSRDICQRGTSLTIQCQVDSQVTMMFWYRQQPGQSLTLIATANQGSEATYESGFVIDKFPISRPNLTFSTLTVSNMSPEDSSIYLCSVEMGEETQYFGPGTRLLVL.

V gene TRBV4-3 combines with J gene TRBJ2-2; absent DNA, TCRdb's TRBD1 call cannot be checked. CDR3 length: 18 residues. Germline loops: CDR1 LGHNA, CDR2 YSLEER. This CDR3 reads CASSQGGLRDPMYGELFF.

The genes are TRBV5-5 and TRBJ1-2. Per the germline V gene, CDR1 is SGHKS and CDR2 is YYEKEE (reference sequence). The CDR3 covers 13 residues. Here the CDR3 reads CASSLGSGRGYTF. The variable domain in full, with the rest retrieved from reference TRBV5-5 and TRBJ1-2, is DAGVTQSPTHLIKTRGQQVTLRCSPISGHKSVSWYQQVLGQGPQFIFQYYEKEERGRGNFPDRFSARQFPNYSSELNVNALLLGDSALYLCASSLGSGRGYTFGSGTRLTVV.

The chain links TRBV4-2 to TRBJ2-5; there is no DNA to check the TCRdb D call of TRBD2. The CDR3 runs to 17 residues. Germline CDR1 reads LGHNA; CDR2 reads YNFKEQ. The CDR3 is CASSHLRLAEGAETQYF.

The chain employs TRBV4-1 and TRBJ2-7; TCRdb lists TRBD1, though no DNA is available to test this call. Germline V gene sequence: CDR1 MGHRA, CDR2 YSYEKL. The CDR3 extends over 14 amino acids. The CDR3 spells CASSRGQYSYEQYF.